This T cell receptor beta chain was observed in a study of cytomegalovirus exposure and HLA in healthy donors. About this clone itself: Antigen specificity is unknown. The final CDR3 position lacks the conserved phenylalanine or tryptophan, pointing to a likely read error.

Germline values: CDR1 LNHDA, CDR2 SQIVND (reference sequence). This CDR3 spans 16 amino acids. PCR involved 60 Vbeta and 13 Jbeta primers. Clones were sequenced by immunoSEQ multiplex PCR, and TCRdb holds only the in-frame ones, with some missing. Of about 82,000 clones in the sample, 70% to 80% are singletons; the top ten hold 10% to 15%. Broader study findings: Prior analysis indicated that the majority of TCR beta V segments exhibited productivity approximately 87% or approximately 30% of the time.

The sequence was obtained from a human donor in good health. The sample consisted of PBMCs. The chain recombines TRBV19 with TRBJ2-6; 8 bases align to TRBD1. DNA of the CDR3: TGTGCCAGTAGTCTAGACAGGGGCCCAGGGGCCAACGTCCTGACTTGC. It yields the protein CASSLDRGPGANVLTC.